This TCR beta chain originates from a study of blood T cell repertoires in COVID-19. As for the study in general: COVID-19 samples from acute and convalescent phases originated in the United States, Italy and Spain. Nucleic acid was either cDNA or gDNA, and it came from T cells, B-cell-depleted T cells, or PBMCs.

Between the trimmed V and J ends, which lost 1 base and 7 bases, there was a span of 11 bases. CDR1 and CDR2 from the germline V gene are MGHRA and YSYEKL. This CDR3 region has 14 residues. Original processing notes: Reference gene primer amplification gave estimated nucleated cell counts. Method: immunoSEQ multiplex PCR; TCRdb's copy keeps in-frame clones and lacks some. D and trimming come from the DNA, and the V and J calls and clone size come from that table. The table records roughly 280,000 clones, 86% of them present only once. The receptor was derived from a man in his forties or fifties with active or convalescent COVID-19. The chain uses TRBV4-1 and TRBJ1-3; possibly TRBD1 for D (6 bases). Sequencing was performed on peripheral blood. For the CDR3, the DNA is TGCGCCAGCAGCCAAGCCAGGGGAGCCAACACCATATATTTT. It codes for CASSQARGANTIYF.